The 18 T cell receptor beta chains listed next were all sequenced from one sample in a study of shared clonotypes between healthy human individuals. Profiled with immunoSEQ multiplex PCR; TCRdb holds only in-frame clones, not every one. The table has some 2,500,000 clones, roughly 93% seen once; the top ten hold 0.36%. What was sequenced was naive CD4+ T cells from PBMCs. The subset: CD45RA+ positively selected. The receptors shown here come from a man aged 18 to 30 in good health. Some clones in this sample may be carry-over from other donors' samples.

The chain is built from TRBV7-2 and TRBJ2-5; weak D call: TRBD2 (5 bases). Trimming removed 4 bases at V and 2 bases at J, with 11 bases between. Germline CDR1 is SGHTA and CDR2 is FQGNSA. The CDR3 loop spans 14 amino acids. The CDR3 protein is CASSSGIPQETQYF. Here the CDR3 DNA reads TGTGCCAGCAGCTCCGGGATCCCACAAGAGACCCAGTACTTC.

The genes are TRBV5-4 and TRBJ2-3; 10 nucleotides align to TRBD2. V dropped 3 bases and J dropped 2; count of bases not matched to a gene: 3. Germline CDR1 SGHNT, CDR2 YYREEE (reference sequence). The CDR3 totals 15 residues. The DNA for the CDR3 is TGTGCCAGCAGCTGGACTAGCGGTCTCACAGATACGCAGTATTTT. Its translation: CASSWTSGLTDTQYF.

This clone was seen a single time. CDR3 loop: CASRTGTALYGYTF. The CDR3 coding sequence is TGTGCCAGCAGGACCGGGACAGCACTCTATGGCTACACCTTC. The rearrangement uses TRBV28 and TRBJ1-2; 7 bases are a match to TRBD1. CDR1 is MDHEN and CDR2 is SYDVKM in the germline V gene. The J segment lost 4 bases and the V segment lost 6 bases, leaving 8 bases of the junction unmatched. The CDR3 contains 14 residues.

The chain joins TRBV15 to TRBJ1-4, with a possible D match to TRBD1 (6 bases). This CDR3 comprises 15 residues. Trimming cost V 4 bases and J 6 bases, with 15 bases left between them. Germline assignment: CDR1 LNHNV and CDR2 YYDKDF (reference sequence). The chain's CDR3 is CATSTSVRGDEKLFF. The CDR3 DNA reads TGTGCCACCAGCACTAGTGTCAGGGGAGATGAAAAACTGTTTTTT.

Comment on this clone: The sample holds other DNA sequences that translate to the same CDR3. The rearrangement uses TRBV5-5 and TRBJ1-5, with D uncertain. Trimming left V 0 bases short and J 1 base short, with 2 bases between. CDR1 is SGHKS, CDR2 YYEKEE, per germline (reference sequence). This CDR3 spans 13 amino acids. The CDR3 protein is CASSLGSNQPQHF. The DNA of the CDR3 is TGTGCCAGCAGCTTGGGGAGCAATCAGCCCCAGCATTTT.

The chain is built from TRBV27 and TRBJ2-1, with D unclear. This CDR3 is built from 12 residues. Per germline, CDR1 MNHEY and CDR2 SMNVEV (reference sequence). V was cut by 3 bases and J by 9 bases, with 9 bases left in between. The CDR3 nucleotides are TGTGCCAGCAGTTTCCAAGGCGGTGAGCAGTTCTTC. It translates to CASSFQGGEQFF.

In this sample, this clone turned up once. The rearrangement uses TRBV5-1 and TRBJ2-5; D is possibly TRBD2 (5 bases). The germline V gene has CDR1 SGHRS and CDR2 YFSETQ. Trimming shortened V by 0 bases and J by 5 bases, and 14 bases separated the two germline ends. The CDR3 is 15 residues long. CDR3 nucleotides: TGCGCCAGCAGCTTGGAGGCTAGCAGGTTGGAGACCCAGTACTTC. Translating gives CASSLEASRLETQYF. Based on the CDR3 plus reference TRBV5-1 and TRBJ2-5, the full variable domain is KAGVTQTPRYLIKTRGQQVTLSCSPISGHRSVSWYQQTPGQGLQFLFEYFSETQRNKGNFPGRFSGRQFSNSRSEMNVSTLELGDSALYLCASSLEASRLETQYFGPGTRLLVL.

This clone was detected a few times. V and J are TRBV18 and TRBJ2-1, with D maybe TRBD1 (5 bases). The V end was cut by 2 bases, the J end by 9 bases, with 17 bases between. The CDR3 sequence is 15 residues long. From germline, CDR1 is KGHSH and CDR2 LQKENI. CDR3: CASSPGQGWAIEQFF. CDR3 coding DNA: TGTGCCAGCTCACCAGGGCAGGGTTGGGCGATTGAGCAGTTCTTC.

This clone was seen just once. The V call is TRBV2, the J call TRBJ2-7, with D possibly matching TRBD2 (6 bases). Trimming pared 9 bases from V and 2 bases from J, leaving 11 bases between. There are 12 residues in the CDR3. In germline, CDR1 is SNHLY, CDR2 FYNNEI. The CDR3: CARGGLAYEQYF. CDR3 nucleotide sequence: TGTGCCAGGGGGGGTTTAGCCTACGAGCAGTACTTC.

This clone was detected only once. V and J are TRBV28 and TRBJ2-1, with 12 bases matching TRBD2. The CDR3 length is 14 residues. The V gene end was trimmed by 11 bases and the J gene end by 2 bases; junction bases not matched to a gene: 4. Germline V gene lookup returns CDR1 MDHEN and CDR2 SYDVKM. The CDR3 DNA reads TGTGCCTCTCTAGCGGGAGGGACCTACAATGAGCAGTTCTTC. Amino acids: CASLAGGTYNEQFF.

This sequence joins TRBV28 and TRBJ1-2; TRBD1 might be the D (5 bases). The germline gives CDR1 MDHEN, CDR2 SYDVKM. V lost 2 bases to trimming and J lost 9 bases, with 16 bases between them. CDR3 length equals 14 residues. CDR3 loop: CASSLEGTGSRYTF. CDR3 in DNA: TGTGCCAGCAGTTTAGAAGGGACGGGTAGCCGCTACACCTTC.

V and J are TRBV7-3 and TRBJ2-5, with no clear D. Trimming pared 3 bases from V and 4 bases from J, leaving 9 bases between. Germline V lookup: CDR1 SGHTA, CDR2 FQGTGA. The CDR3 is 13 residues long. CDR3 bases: TGTGCCAGCAGCTTTAAGTTTAGAGAGACCCAGTACTTC. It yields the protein CASSFKFRETQYF.

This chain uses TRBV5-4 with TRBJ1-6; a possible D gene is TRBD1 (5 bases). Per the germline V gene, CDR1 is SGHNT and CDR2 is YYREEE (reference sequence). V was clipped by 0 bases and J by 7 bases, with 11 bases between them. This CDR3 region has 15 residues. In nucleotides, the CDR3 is TGTGCCAGCAGCTTGGGGGCAGGGTTCAATTCACCCCTCCACTTT. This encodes CASSLGAGFNSPLHF.

CDR3 protein: CASSGLAGGAGELFF. As DNA, the CDR3 is TGTGCCAGCAGTGGCCTAGCGGGAGGAGCCGGGGAGCTGTTTTTT. The chain couples TRBV6-4 to TRBJ2-2; TRBD2 agrees at 11 bases. Germline V gene sequence: CDR1 MRHNA, CDR2 SNTAGT. This CDR3 contains 15 residues. J gave up 6 bases and V 4 bases, and 4 bases lay outside the gene matches.

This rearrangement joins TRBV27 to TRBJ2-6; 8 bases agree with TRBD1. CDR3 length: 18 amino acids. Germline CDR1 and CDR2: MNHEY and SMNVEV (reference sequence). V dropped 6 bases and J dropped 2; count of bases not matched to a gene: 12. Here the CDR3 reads CASSSPGRGRAGANVLTF. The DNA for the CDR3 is TGTGCCAGCAGCTCCCCCGGCAGGGGGCGCGCTGGGGCCAACGTCCTGACTTTC.

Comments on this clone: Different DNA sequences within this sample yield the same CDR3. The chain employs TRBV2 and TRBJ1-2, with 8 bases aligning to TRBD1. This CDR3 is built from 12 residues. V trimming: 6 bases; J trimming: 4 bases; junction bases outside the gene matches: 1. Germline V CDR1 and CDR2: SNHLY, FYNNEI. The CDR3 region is CASRGQGYGYTF. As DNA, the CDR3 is TGTGCCAGCAGAGGACAGGGCTATGGCTACACCTTC.

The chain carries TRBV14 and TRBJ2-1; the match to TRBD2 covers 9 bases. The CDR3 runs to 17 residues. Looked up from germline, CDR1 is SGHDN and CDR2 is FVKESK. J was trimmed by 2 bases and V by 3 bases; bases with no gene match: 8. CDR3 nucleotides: TGTGCCAGCAGCCAGAAATATAGCGGGAGAGCCTACAATGAGCAGTTCTTC. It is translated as CASSQKYSGRAYNEQFF. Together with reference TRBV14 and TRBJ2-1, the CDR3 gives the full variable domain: EAGVTQFPSHSVIEKGQTVTLRCDPISGHDNLYWYRRVMGKEIKFLLHFVKESKQDESGMPNNRFLAERTGGTYSTLKVQPAELEDSGVYFCASSQKYSGRAYNEQFFGPGTRLTVL.

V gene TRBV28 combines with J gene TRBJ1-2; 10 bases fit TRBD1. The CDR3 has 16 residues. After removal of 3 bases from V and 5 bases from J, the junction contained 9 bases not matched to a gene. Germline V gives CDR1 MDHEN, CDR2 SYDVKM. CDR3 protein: CASSFSPGQGFYGYTF. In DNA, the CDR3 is TGTGCCAGCAGTTTTTCCCCGGGACAGGGGTTTTATGGCTACACCTTC.